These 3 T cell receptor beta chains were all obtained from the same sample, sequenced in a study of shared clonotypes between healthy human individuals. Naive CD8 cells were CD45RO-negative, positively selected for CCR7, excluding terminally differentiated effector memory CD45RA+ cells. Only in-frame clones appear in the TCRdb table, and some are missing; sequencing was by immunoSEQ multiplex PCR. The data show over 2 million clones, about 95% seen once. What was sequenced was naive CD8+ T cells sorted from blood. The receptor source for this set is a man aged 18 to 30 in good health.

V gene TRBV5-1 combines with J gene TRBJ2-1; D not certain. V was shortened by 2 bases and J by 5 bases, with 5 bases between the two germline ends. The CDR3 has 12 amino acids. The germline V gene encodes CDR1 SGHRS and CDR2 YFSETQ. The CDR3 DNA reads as TGCGCCAGCAGCTTCGAAAACAATGAGCAGTTCTTC. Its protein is CASSFENNEQFF.

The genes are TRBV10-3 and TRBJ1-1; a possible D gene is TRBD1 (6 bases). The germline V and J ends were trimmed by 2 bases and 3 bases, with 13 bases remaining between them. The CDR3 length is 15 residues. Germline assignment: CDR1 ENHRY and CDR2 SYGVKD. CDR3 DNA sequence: TGTGCCATCAGTGAGGGGGTCGAGGGGGACACTGAAGCTTTCTTT. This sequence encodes CAISEGVEGDTEAFF.

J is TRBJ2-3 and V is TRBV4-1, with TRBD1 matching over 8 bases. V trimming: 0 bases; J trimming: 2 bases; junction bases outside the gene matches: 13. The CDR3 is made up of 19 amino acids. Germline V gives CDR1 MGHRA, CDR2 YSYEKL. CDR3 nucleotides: TGCGCCAGCAGCCAAGACCCGGACAGGGTCGTACTGTCCACAGATACGCAGTATTTT. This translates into CASSQDPDRVVLSTDTQYF.